This TCR beta chain was found in a study of PD-L1 blockade in urothelial cancer. The time point denotes: pretreatment peripheral blood. Losses at the gene ends were 2 bases for V and 1 base for J; bases not matched to a gene: 5. The CDR3 length is 16 residues. Sequenced by immunoSEQ multiplex PCR; TCRdb stores in-frame clones only, minus some. The sample yields about 74,000 clones, roughly 90% seen once. This specimen was PBMCs, taken around atezolizumab (anti-PD-L1) treatment. This TCR was sampled from a man aged 65 to 79 with urothelial cancer. The rearrangement uses TRBV23-1 and TRBJ2-7, with TRBD1 matching over 10 bases. TRBV23-1 is an ORF for which the function is uncertain. Here the CDR3 DNA reads TGCGCCAGCAGTCAACGGGACAGGGGTTCTTCCTACGAGCAGTACTTC. Translation: CASSQRDRGSSYEQYF.